This T cell receptor (beta chain) emerged from a study of OX40 agonist ivuxolimab in advanced cancers. The overall study: Patients treated during dose escalation were battling hepatocellular carcinoma, melanoma, renal cell or head and neck cancer. Study findings and constraints: No determination was made of the antigen specificity of the expanded peripheral T cells.

Using immunoSEQ multiplex PCR, the repertoire was profiled, and TCRdb retains in-frame clones only, with some absent. The sample lists around 11,000 clones, 65% to 85% occurring once. With respect to this clone: The antigen is undetermined.

The CDR3 totals 13 residues. Trimming left V 7 bases short and J 2 bases short, with 13 bases between. Germline values: CDR1 SQVTM, CDR2 ANQGSEA. Sequenced here: CD4+ or CD8+ T cells sorted from blood, sampled in a trial of the OX40 agonist ivuxolimab. J is TRBJ2-3 and V is TRBV29-1; D call uncertain. This TCR derives from an adult with an advanced solid tumor such as melanoma, head and neck, liver or kidney cancer. CDR3 loop: CSAEVTYTDTQYF. CDR3 nucleotide sequence: TGCAGCGCCGAGGTCACTTACACAGATACGCAGTATTTT.